The TCR beta chain under discussion was sequenced for a study of beta chain features in type 1 diabetes. General observations from the study: Significant though moderate, a shortening of TCRB CDR3s appeared in all four CD4+ subsets of Type 1 diabetes patients. Sequencing from cDNA could over-represent high-TCR-expressing cells.

Points on this clone: The target antigen is unknown.

As every portion of the isolated RNA was reverse transcribed, the sequencing read expressed TCRB transcripts. The data were produced by immunoSEQ multiplex PCR, yet TCRdb's version contains in-frame clones alone and is incomplete. The table has about 280,000 clones, about 15% seen once. From germline, CDR1 is KGHSH and CDR2 LQKENI. The CDR3 is made up of 16 amino acids. The trim removed 5 bases at V and 1 base at J, leaving 6 bases unmatched. Sequencing was carried out using naive CD4+ T cells from blood. This chain uses TRBV18 with TRBJ2-2; 8 bases match TRBD1. This receptor was identified in a man between 18 and 35 years old with type 1 diabetes. CDR3 nucleotides: TGTGCCAGCTCAAGCCAGGGACAGGAGAACACCGGGGAGCTGTTTTTT. It codes for CASSSQGQENTGELFF.